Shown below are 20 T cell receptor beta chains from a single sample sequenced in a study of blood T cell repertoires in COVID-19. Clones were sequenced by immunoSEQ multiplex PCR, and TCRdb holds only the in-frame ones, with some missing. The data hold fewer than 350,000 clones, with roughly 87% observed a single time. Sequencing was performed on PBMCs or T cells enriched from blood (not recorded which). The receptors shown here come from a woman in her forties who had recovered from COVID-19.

CDR3 DNA: TGTGCCAGTAGTATTGGCGGGAGTGAGAATGAGCAGTTCTTC. Its translation is CASSIGGSENEQFF. The genes are TRBV19 and TRBJ2-1; 7 nucleotides line up with TRBD2. V lost 3 bases and J lost 7; bases outside the gene matches: 6. In germline, CDR1 is LNHDA, CDR2 SQIVND (reference sequence). This CDR3 is built from 14 residues.

The CDR3 sequence: CASSPAESGIYKDGYTF. The DNA of the CDR3 is TGTGCCAGCTCTCCGGCGGAGTCAGGGATATATAAAGATGGCTACACCTTC. The chain links TRBV18 to TRBJ1-2, with a weak D call TRBD1 (5 bases). There are 17 residues in the CDR3. CDR1 KGHSH and CDR2 LQKENI come from the germline V gene. V lost 6 bases, J lost 6 bases, and 26 bases lay in between.

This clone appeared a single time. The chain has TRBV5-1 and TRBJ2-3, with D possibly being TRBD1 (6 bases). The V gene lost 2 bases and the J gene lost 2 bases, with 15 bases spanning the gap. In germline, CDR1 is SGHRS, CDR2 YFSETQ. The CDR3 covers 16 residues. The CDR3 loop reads CASSLTLQGTTDTQYF. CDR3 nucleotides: TGCGCCAGCAGCTTAACATTACAGGGAACCACAGATACGCAGTATTTT.

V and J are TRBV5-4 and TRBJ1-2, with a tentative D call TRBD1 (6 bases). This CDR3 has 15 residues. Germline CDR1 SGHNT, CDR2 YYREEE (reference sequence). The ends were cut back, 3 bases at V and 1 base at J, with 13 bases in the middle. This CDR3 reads CASSSNLQGNYGYTF. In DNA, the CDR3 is TGTGCCAGCAGCTCGAACTTACAGGGTAACTATGGCTACACCTTC.

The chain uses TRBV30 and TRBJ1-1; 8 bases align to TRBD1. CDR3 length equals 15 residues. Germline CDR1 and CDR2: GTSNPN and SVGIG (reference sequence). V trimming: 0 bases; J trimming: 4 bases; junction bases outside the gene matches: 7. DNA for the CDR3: TGTGCCTGGAGTGTGCCAGGGGGCTGGGGCACTGAAGCTTTCTTT. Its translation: CAWSVPGGWGTEAFF.

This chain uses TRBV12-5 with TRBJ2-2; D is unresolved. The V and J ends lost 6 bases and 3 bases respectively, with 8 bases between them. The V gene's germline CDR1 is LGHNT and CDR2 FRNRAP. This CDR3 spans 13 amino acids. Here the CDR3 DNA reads TGTGCTAGTGGCTCACAGTACACCGGGGAGCTGTTTTTT. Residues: CASGSQYTGELFF.

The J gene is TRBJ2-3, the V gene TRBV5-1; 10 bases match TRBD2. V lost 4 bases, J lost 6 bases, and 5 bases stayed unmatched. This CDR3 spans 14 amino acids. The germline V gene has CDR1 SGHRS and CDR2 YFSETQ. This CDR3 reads CASSLAGEGDTQYF. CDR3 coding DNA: TGCGCCAGCAGCCTAGCGGGAGAGGGGGATACGCAGTATTTT.

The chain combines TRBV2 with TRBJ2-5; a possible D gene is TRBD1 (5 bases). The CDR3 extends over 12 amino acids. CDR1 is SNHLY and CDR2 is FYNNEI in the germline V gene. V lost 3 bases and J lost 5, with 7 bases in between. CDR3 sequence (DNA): TGTGCCAGCAGTGAGGGGCAGGAGACCCAGTACTTC. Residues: CASSEGQETQYF.

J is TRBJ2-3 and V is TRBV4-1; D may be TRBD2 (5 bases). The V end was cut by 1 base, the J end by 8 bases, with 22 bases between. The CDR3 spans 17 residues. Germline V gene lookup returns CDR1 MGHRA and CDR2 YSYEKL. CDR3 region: CASSQGGWRSGGVTQYF. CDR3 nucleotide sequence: TGCGCCAGCAGCCAAGGAGGTTGGCGGAGCGGTGGAGTTACGCAGTATTTT.

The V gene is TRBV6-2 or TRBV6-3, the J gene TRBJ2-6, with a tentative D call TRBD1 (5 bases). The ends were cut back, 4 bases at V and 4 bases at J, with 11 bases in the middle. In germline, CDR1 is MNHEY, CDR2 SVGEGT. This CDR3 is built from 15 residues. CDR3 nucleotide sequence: TGTGCCAGCAGTTGGTCTGGGGCCGGGGCCAACGTCCTGACTTTC. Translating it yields CASSWSGAGANVLTF.

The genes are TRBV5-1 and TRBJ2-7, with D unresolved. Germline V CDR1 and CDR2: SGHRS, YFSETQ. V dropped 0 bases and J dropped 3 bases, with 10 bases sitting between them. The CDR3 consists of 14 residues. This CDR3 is CASSLGTTDYEQYF. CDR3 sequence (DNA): TGCGCCAGCAGCTTGGGCACTACCGACTACGAGCAGTACTTC.

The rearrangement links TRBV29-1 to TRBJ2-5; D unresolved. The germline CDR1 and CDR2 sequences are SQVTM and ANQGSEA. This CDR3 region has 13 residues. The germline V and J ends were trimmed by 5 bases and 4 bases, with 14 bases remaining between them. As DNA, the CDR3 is TGCAGCGTTCAGGTTTTGCCTGGAGAGACCCAGTACTTC. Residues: CSVQVLPGETQYF.

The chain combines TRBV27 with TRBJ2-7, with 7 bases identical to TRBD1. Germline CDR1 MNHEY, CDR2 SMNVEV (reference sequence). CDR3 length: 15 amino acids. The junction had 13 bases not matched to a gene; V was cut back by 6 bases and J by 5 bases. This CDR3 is CASRELGGTTDEQYF. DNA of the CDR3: TGTGCCAGCAGGGAACTAGGGGGCACAACGGACGAGCAGTACTTC.

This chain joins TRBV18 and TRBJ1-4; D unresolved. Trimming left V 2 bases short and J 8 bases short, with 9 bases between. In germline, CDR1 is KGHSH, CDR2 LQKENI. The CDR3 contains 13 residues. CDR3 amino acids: CASSPSAGEKLFF. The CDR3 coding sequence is TGTGCCAGCTCACCATCGGCGGGCGAAAAACTGTTTTTT.

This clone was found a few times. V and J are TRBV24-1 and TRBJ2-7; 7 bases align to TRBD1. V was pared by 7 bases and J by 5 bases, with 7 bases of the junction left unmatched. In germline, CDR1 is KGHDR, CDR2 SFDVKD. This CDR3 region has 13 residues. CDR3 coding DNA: TGTGCCACCAGCCGGACAGGTTGGGACGAGCAGTACTTC. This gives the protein CATSRTGWDEQYF.

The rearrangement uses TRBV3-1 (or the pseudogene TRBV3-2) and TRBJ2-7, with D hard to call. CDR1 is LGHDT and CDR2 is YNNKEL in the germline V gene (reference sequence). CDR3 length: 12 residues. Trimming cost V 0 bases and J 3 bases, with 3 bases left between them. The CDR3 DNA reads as TGTGCCAGCAGCCAAGACGGCTACGAGCAGTACTTC. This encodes CASSQDGYEQYF.

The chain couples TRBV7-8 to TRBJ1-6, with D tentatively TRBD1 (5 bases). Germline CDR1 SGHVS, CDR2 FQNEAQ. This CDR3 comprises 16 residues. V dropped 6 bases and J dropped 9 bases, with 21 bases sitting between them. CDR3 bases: TGTGCCAGCAGGGCAGGGCGGGGGGGGTTAGGTTCACCCCTCCACTTT. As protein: CASRAGRGGLGSPLHF.

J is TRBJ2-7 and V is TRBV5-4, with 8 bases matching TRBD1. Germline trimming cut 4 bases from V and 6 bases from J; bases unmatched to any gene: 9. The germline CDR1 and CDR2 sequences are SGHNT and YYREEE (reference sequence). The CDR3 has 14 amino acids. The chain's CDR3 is CASSPPTQGGEQYF. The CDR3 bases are TGTGCCAGCAGCCCGCCAACACAGGGGGGCGAGCAGTACTTC.

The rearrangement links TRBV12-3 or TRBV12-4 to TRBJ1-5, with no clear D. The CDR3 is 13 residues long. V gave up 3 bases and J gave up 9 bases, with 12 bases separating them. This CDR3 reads CASSLLQEAPQHF. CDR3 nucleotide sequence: TGTGCCAGCAGTTTGCTTCAGGAGGCGCCCCAGCATTTT.

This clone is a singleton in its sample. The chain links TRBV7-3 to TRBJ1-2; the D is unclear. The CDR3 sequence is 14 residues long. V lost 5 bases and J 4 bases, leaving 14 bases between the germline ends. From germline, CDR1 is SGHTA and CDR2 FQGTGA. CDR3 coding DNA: TGTGCCAGCAGCCGTGGCAGATCCCTCTATGGCTACACCTTC. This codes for CASSRGRSLYGYTF.